This TCR beta chain is drawn from a study of T cells expressing NK-cell markers. The authors generated TCR beta cDNA through 5'RACE template switching with UMIs. TCRdb re-analyzed the 5' RACE reads; it lists each CDR3 protein once, without DNA. This sample's table has hundreds of thousands of distinct CDR3 sequences. General observations from the study: The leading position in the CD3+CD56-NKG2C+ fraction of a handful of donors also went to these clonotypes.

Regarding this clonotype: No antigen is known for it.

The CDR3 loop spans 14 amino acids. Germline lookup yields CDR1 DFQATT and CDR2 SNEGSKA (reference sequence). This TCR was recovered from a man aged 18 to 29 in good health. The chain carries TRBV20-1 and TRBJ2-1. Sequencing input: blood T cells: a sorted CD56 or NKG2C T cell subset, CD4+ or CD8+ T cells, or bulk PBMC T cells (not recorded which). The CDR3: CSARDTTRLNEQFF.